The following is a T cell receptor beta chain sequence with its context. Its antigen remains unknown. This sample stems from a study of T cells after yellow fever vaccination. Background on the study: Researchers used SMART-Seq v4 Ultra Low Input to prepare fractions that had low cell numbers. Points from the study as a whole: Highly abundant clonotypes carried over from the bulk population could end up in FACS-sorted repertoires as contaminants.

UMIs and a universal primer site were added when TCR cDNA was made by 5'RACE template switching. MiXCR was run by TCRdb on the 5' RACE reads, yielding one entry per CDR3 protein. The sample carries hundreds of thousands of distinct CDR3 sequences, less than 4.5% recorded once. CDR3 length equals 15 residues. CDR1 is MRHNA and CDR2 is SNTAGT in the germline V gene. V lost 4 bases, J lost 5 bases, and 16 bases lay in between. This material consisted of PBMCs, taken on the day of the yellow fever booster vaccination. The receptor was isolated from a man between 18 and 35 years old who received the YFV17D yellow fever vaccine. The chain couples TRBV6-4 to TRBJ2-3; D perhaps matches TRBD2 (5 bases). The CDR3: CASSVIDGGQDTQYF. DNA for the CDR3: TGTGCCAGCAGTGTGATAGATGGAGGCCAAGATACGCAGTATTTT.